The 22 T cell receptor beta chains presented below share a single source sample, sequenced in a study of blood T cell repertoires in COVID-19. Sequenced by immunoSEQ multiplex PCR; TCRdb stores in-frame clones only, minus some. Of under 350,000 clones listed, about 89% are singletons. The sequenced sample was peripheral blood. These receptor sequences come from a middle-aged man with acute or convalescent COVID-19.

The J gene is TRBJ1-2, the V gene TRBV29-1, with a weak D call TRBD1 (6 bases). Germline values: CDR1 SQVTM, CDR2 ANQGSEA. CDR3 length: 15 residues. The V and J ends lost 6 bases and 4 bases respectively, with 21 bases between them. The CDR3 loop reads CSVLPHQTGFYGYTF. The CDR3 bases are TGCAGCGTCTTACCCCATCAGACAGGATTCTATGGCTACACCTTC.

This chain joins TRBV12-3 or TRBV12-4 and TRBJ2-7; TRBD1 might be the D (6 bases). Trimming shortened V by 2 bases and J by 6 bases, and 11 bases separated the two germline ends. This CDR3 is 13 amino acids long. CDR3 amino acids: CASSLRTAGEQYF. CDR3 nucleotides: TGTGCCAGCAGTTTAAGGACAGCCGGCGAGCAGTACTTC.

The chain combines TRBV6-5 with TRBJ1-6; possibly TRBD1 for D (5 bases). The CDR3 is made up of 13 amino acids. Germline assignment: CDR1 MNHEY and CDR2 SVGAGI. Deletions cut 10 bases from V and 8 bases from J, with 15 bases between. This CDR3 is CANSGQPYSPLHF. Here the CDR3 DNA reads TGTGCCAACTCAGGACAACCCTATTCACCCCTCCACTTT.

V gene TRBV6-4 combines with J gene TRBJ2-7; perhaps TRBD1 as D (5 bases). Germline V gene data show CDR1 as MRHNA and CDR2 as SNTAGT. The V and J ends lost 9 bases and 6 bases respectively, with 9 bases between them. The CDR3 has 10 amino acids. CDR3 nucleotides: TGTGCCAGGGGGCCCCCCGAGCAGTACTTC. Its protein product is CARGPPEQYF.

The V gene is TRBV19, the J gene TRBJ2-6, with D tentatively TRBD2 (5 bases). From germline, CDR1 is LNHDA and CDR2 SQIVND (reference sequence). The CDR3 is 18 amino acids. Trimming pared 7 bases from V and 0 bases from J, leaving 19 bases between. CDR3 DNA sequence: TGTGCCAGTAATTATTGGACTCCCCCCTTCTCTGGGGCCAACGTCCTGACTTTC. Encoded protein: CASNYWTPPFSGANVLTF.

In this sample, this clone turned up once. The chain is built from TRBV7-6 and TRBJ1-3; 7 bases agree with TRBD1. The V gene end was trimmed by 5 bases and the J gene end by 1 base; junction bases not matched to a gene: 5. CDR1 and CDR2 (germline): SGHVS, FNYEAQ. The CDR3 consists of 15 residues. In DNA form, the CDR3 reads TGTGCCAGCAGCCCTGCCAGGGGGTCTGGAAACACCATATATTTT. Its protein is CASSPARGSGNTIYF.

The chain couples TRBV3-1 (or the pseudogene TRBV3-2) to TRBJ1-3; 7 nucleotides line up with TRBD1. V was clipped by 6 bases and J by 0 bases; unmatched bases: 8. The CDR3 has 16 amino acids. CDR1 LGHDT and CDR2 YNNKEL come from the germline V gene (reference sequence). This chain's CDR3 is CASSLTGVISGNTIYF. The CDR3, as DNA: TGTGCCAGCAGTCTTACAGGGGTAATCTCTGGAAACACCATATATTTT.

The chain recombines TRBV14 with TRBJ1-2; D is perhaps TRBD1 (5 bases). Deletions cut 4 bases from V and 7 bases from J, with 10 bases between. The V gene's germline CDR1 is SGHDN and CDR2 FVKESK. The CDR3 covers 12 residues. CDR3 nucleotides: TGTGCCAGCAGCCCGGGGGGGGTTGGCTACACCTTC. Amino acids: CASSPGGVGYTF.

CDR3 in DNA: TGTGCCAGCAGCCAAGAACAGCTTTTTTACGAGCAGTACTTC. Translation: CASSQEQLFYEQYF. This rearrangement joins TRBV4-2 to TRBJ2-7, with D hard to call. The CDR3 consists of 14 residues. Germline assignment: CDR1 LGHNA and CDR2 YNFKEQ. The ends were cut back, 0 bases at V and 4 bases at J, with 10 bases in the middle.

The rearrangement joins TRBV18 to TRBJ2-6; 7 nucleotides align to TRBD1. Germline CDR1 KGHSH, CDR2 LQKENI. V lost 6 bases to trimming and J lost 0 bases; unmatched junction nucleotides: 5. This CDR3 spans 16 amino acids. CDR3 DNA sequence: TGTGCCAGCTCTCGACAGGGAACCTCTGGGGCCAACGTCCTGACTTTC. As protein: CASSRQGTSGANVLTF.

This sequence joins TRBV6-5 and TRBJ1-2; TRBD1 matches at 9 bases. V was pared by 4 bases and J by 4 bases, with 10 bases of the junction left unmatched. Germline V gene lookup returns CDR1 MNHEY and CDR2 SVGAGI. This CDR3 contains 16 residues. The CDR3 DNA reads TGTGCCAGCAGTTCTGACGACAGGGGGAGGATCTATGGCTACACCTTC. The encoded protein is CASSSDDRGRIYGYTF.

The rearrangement links TRBV2 to TRBJ2-7; D is undetermined. The CDR3 covers 12 residues. In germline, CDR1 is SNHLY, CDR2 FYNNEI. V dropped 4 bases and J dropped 7 bases, with 11 bases sitting between them. The CDR3 is CASSGDTGEQYF. CDR3 DNA: TGTGCCAGCAGTGGTGACACCGGAGAGCAGTACTTC.

J is TRBJ2-1 and V is TRBV27; the match to TRBD1 covers 8 bases. In germline, CDR1 is MNHEY, CDR2 SMNVEV (reference sequence). Losses at the gene ends were 8 bases for V and 4 bases for J; bases not matched to a gene: 16. This CDR3 has 17 amino acids. The CDR3 is CASLSLQGALLYNEQFF. CDR3 sequence (DNA): TGTGCCAGCTTATCCCTTCAGGGGGCCCTTTTATACAATGAGCAGTTCTTC.

As regards this clone: Additional DNA sequences in this sample encode the identical CDR3. J is TRBJ1-2 and V is TRBV11-2, with 7 nucleotides matching TRBD1. The CDR3 spans 12 residues. Germline CDR1 is SGHAT and CDR2 is FQNNGV. J gave up 6 bases and V 4 bases, and 2 bases lay outside the gene matches. The CDR3 sequence is CASSSQGNGYTF. DNA for the CDR3: TGTGCCAGCAGCTCACAGGGGAATGGCTACACCTTC.

The chain uses TRBV5-5 and TRBJ1-2, with TRBD1 as a possible D gene (5 bases). This CDR3 has 13 residues. Germline V gives CDR1 SGHKS, CDR2 YYEKEE (reference sequence). Trimming stripped 5 bases from V and 8 bases from J, with 16 bases between. The DNA for the CDR3 is TGTGCCAGCAGTTCTGCCGGGACTAGAGGCTACACCTTC. Translated: CASSSAGTRGYTF.

This clone showed up just once. J is TRBJ2-5 and V is TRBV6-4; D is uncertain. The CDR3 loop spans 14 amino acids. Looked up from germline, CDR1 is MRHNA and CDR2 is SNTAGT. Trimming took 0 bases from V and 3 from J, leaving 8 bases between them. The CDR3, as DNA: TGTGCCAGCAGTGACTCTTGTCCAGAAGAGACCCAGTACTTC. Amino acid sequence: CASSDSCPEETQYF.

This clone was counted between two and nine times. The rearrangement joins TRBV4-1 to TRBJ2-5; 8 bases fit TRBD1. J gave up 5 bases and V 3 bases, and 8 bases lay outside the gene matches. CDR1 MGHRA and CDR2 YSYEKL come from the germline V gene. The length of the CDR3 is 15 residues. The CDR3 DNA reads TGCGCCAGCAGCCACCCCGGACAGGGCATGGAGACCCAGTACTTC. This translates into CASSHPGQGMETQYF.

The V and J genes are TRBV7-8 and TRBJ2-5, with D possibly TRBD2 on 6 matching bases. The germline V gene encodes CDR1 SGHVS and CDR2 FQNEAQ. The CDR3 sequence is 17 residues long. V gave up 1 base and J gave up 0 bases, with 15 bases separating them. The CDR3 DNA reads as TGTGCCAGCAGCTTAGTGTACGCGGGGAGAGACCAAGAGACCCAGTACTTC. As protein: CASSLVYAGRDQETQYF.

Comments on this clone: Compared with germline, one end of the junction differs, possibly owing to a read error. The CDR3 reads CASSTGAGPGDF. DNA of the CDR3: TGTGCCAGCTCGACCGGGGCCGGCCCGGGAGACTTC. The V and J genes are TRBV18 and TRBJ2-7; D perhaps matches TRBD2 (6 bases). The germline gives CDR1 KGHSH, CDR2 LQKENI. This CDR3 spans 12 amino acids. The full variable domain, completed using reference TRBV18 and TRBJ2-7, is NAGVMQNPRHLVRRRGQEARLRCSPMKGHSHVYWYRQLPEEGLKFMVYLQKENIIDESGMPKERFSAEFPKEGPSILRIQQVVRGDSAAYFCASSTGAGPGDFGPGTRLTVT.

This chain uses TRBV6-6 with TRBJ1-2; a weak D match, TRBD1 (5 bases). V was cut by 2 bases and J by 4 bases, with 8 bases left in between. Germline values: CDR1 MNHNY, CDR2 SVGAGI (reference sequence). The CDR3 sequence is 13 residues long. CDR3 DNA sequence: TGTGCCAGCAGTTACAGACAGTTCTATGGCTACACCTTC. It specifies CASSYRQFYGYTF.

In this sample, this clone turned up once. This chain joins TRBV5-4 and TRBJ1-2; D might be TRBD1 (5 bases). The germline V gene encodes CDR1 SGHNT and CDR2 YYREEE (reference sequence). The CDR3 covers 14 residues. V gave up 0 bases and J gave up 6 bases, with 12 bases separating them. The CDR3: CASSLDAGPNGYTF. CDR3 DNA: TGTGCCAGCAGCTTGGACGCAGGGCCAAATGGCTACACCTTC.

The chain links TRBV2 to TRBJ1-5; D perhaps matches TRBD1 (5 bases). Deletions cut 4 bases from V and 6 bases from J, with 16 bases between. Germline-derived CDR1 and CDR2 are SNHLY and FYNNEI. This CDR3 comprises 15 residues. The CDR3 here is CASSAADTRGQPQHF. In DNA form, the CDR3 reads TGTGCCAGCAGTGCGGCCGATACAAGGGGTCAGCCCCAGCATTTT.